This section outlines one T cell receptor beta chain sequence together with its context. The data belong to a study of blood T cell repertoires in COVID-19. On the study more broadly: Sites in the United States, Italy and Spain provided acute and convalescent COVID-19 samples. The cDNA or gDNA used as material had been derived from T cells, B-cell-depleted T cells, or PBMCs.

Germline trimming cut 5 bases from V and 1 base from J; bases unmatched to any gene: 11. Germline loops: CDR1 SEHNR, CDR2 FQNEAQ (reference sequence). This CDR3 comprises 18 residues. In the authors' workflow: Reference gene primers were amplified, and this amplification served to estimate nucleated cell counts. Data came from immunoSEQ multiplex PCR; TCRdb stores just in-frame clones and leaves some out. The V and J calls and clone size were taken over from that table, and D and trimming were inferred from the DNA. The data hold about 70,000 clones, with approximately 85% observed a single time. This TCR was sampled from an elderly woman with active or convalescent COVID-19. The V gene is TRBV7-9, the J gene TRBJ2-7, with TRBD2 matching 13 bases. The sequencing sample was made of peripheral blood. CDR3 sequence: CASSNTRRTSGGSYEQYF. The CDR3 coding sequence is TGTGCCAGCAGCAACACCCGGCGGACTAGCGGGGGATCCTACGAGCAGTACTTC.